Following are 26 T cell receptor beta chains from one sample sequenced in a study of cytomegalovirus exposure and HLA in healthy donors. The primer mix had 60 Vbeta and 13 Jbeta primers. The table came from immunoSEQ multiplex PCR; TCRdb's copy has only in-frame clones and leaves some out. The table lists 130,000 to 150,000 clones, almost 80% of them singletons. The sequenced sample consisted of PBMCs. The origin of the receptors is a woman aged 40 to 50 in good health and CMV-seropositive.

The table lists this clone with a count of one. The rearrangement links TRBV7-6 to TRBJ2-7; a weak D match, TRBD1 (6 bases). Germline V gene lookup returns CDR1 SGHVS and CDR2 FNYEAQ. The V end was cut by 5 bases, the J end by 3 bases, with 14 bases between. The CDR3 runs to 14 residues. The CDR3 DNA follows: TGTGCCAGCAGCCCTCAGACAGGAAACTACGAGCAGTACTTC. As protein: CASSPQTGNYEQYF.

V and J are TRBV6-1 and TRBJ2-2; perhaps TRBD2 as D (5 bases). Germline values: CDR1 MNHNS, CDR2 SASEGT. Trimming took off 7 bases at V and 3 bases at J, with 12 bases between the two ends. This CDR3 contains 14 residues. CDR3 residues: CASIRGPDTGELFF. As DNA, the CDR3 is TGTGCCAGCATACGAGGGCCCGACACCGGGGAGCTGTTTTTT.

This clone was detected only a few times. The chain has TRBV12-5 and TRBJ1-6, with 8 bases aligning to TRBD1. Per germline, CDR1 LGHNT and CDR2 FRNRAP. The V and J ends lost 4 bases and 10 bases, in that order; junction bases with no gene match: 9. CDR3 length: 15 residues. CDR3 in amino acids: CASGSQGAAVSPLHF. The DNA of the CDR3 is TGTGCTAGTGGTTCGCAGGGGGCTGCTGTCTCACCCCTCCACTTT.

The chain recombines TRBV12-1 with TRBJ2-1; TRBD2 is the table's D call, not checked against the DNA. TRBV12-1 is a recognized pseudogene. There are 14 residues in the CDR3. The CDR3: CASSFCTSLSEQFF. CDR3 sequence (DNA): TGTGCCAGCAGCTTTTGCACTAGCCTGAGTGAGCAGTTCTTC.

The chain joins TRBV7-2 to TRBJ2-1; 8 positions agree with TRBD2. The CDR3 has 17 residues. Germline CDR1 and CDR2: SGHTA and FQGNSA. The V gene end was trimmed by 0 bases and the J gene end by 0 bases; junction bases not matched to a gene: 4. Here the CDR3 reads CASSLAGGTSSYNEQFF. The DNA of the CDR3 is TGTGCCAGCAGCTTAGCGGGGGGGACTAGCTCCTACAATGAGCAGTTCTTC.

This rearrangement joins TRBV7-9 to TRBJ2-5; 7 nucleotides agree with TRBD1. V shed 5 bases, J shed 3 bases, and the junction held 9 bases outside the gene matches. The germline V gene encodes CDR1 SEHNR and CDR2 FQNEAQ (reference sequence). The CDR3 has 15 residues. CDR3 in DNA: TGTGCCAGCAGCCAAGACAGGGAAAGGAAAGAGACCCAGTACTTC. Protein product: CASSQDRERKETQYF.

The table lists this clone with a few counts. The CDR3 nucleotides read TGTGCCAGCAGCTCCCCGGACGGGAATAAAGCTTTCTTT. Its translation is CASSSPDGNKAFF. This sequence joins TRBV5-6 and TRBJ1-1; D unresolved. This CDR3 comprises 13 residues. With 3 bases removed from V and 9 bases from J, the gap between germline ends came to 15 bases. The germline gives CDR1 SGHDT, CDR2 YYEEEE. Full variable domain (outside the CDR3, taken from reference TRBV5-6 and TRBJ1-1): DAGVTQSPTHLIKTRGQQVTLRCSPKSGHDTVSWYQQALGQGPQFIFQYYEEEERQRGNFPDRFSGHQFPNYSSELNVNALLLGDSALYLCASSSPDGNKAFFGQGTRLTVV.

Points on this clone: One junction end disagrees with the germline gene, perhaps due to a read error. The V call is TRBV10-3, the J call TRBJ1-1, with D uncertain. The CDR3 consists of 12 residues. Germline loops: CDR1 ENHRY, CDR2 SYGVKD. The CDR3 sequence is CAISELRAEAFF. CDR3 DNA: TGTGCCATCAGTGAGCTTCGAGCTGAGGCTTTCTTT.

The rearrangement links TRBV10-3 to TRBJ1-4, with D possibly being TRBD1 (5 bases). The germline V and J ends were trimmed by 0 bases and 5 bases, with 10 bases remaining between them. Germline CDR1 is ENHRY and CDR2 is SYGVKD. CDR3 length: 15 residues. CDR3 bases: TGTGCCATCAGTGAGTCAGTCGGGGGGAATGAAAAACTGTTTTTT. It translates to CAISESVGGNEKLFF.

This chain joins TRBV5-4 and TRBJ2-5; TRBD1 agrees at 8 bases. In germline, CDR1 is SGHNT, CDR2 YYREEE (reference sequence). The CDR3 spans 17 residues. With V trimmed by 4 bases and J by 5 bases, 16 bases remained unmatched. The CDR3 spells CASSATGTGSSGETQYF. DNA of the CDR3: TGTGCCAGCAGCGCGACCGGGACAGGCTCTTCAGGGGAGACCCAGTACTTC.

V is TRBV5-1 and J is TRBJ2-3, with 11 bases identical to TRBD2. The junction had 2 bases not matched to a gene; V was cut back by 0 bases and J by 2 bases. Germline V gene lookup returns CDR1 SGHRS and CDR2 YFSETQ. This CDR3 contains 16 residues. Here the CDR3 reads CASSLGLAGHTDTQYF. The CDR3 DNA follows: TGCGCCAGCAGCTTGGGACTAGCGGGGCACACAGATACGCAGTATTTT.

The chain has TRBV6-1 and TRBJ1-3, with TRBD1 identical over 7 bases. This CDR3 spans 13 amino acids. Trimming cost V 3 bases and J 8 bases; bases outside gene matches: 4. Germline CDR1 and CDR2: MNHNS and SASEGT. The CDR3 DNA sequence: TGTGCCAGCAGTGAGGGCAGGGGGTACACCATATATTTT. It specifies CASSEGRGYTIYF.

This clone was counted only a few times. This chain joins TRBV5-1 and TRBJ1-2; D is perhaps TRBD1 (6 bases). Deletions cut 4 bases from V and 4 bases from J, with 23 bases between. CDR1 and CDR2 (germline): SGHRS, YFSETQ. The CDR3 length is 17 residues. CDR3 protein: CASSHSGQSGPFYGYTF. CDR3 in DNA: TGCGCCAGCAGCCACAGCGGACAGTCGGGACCTTTCTATGGCTACACCTTC.

The chain carries TRBV5-1 and TRBJ2-1; perhaps TRBD2 as D (7 bases). The CDR3 spans 15 residues. Germline V gives CDR1 SGHRS, CDR2 YFSETQ. The ends were cut back, 5 bases at V and 5 bases at J, with 17 bases in the middle. CDR3 coding DNA: TGCGCCAGCAGTAGAGGGGGGGGCCAGAACAATGAGCAGTTCTTC. Translation gives CASSRGGGQNNEQFF. The variable domain in full, completed from reference TRBV5-1 and TRBJ2-1, reads KAGVTQTPRYLIKTRGQQVTLSCSPISGHRSVSWYQQTPGQGLQFLFEYFSETQRNKGNFPGRFSGRQFSNSRSEMNVSTLELGDSALYLCASSRGGGQNNEQFFGPGTRLTVL.

This clone was found once. This sequence joins TRBV28 and TRBJ1-3; perhaps TRBD1 as D (6 bases). The CDR3 runs to 14 residues. CDR1 is MDHEN, CDR2 SYDVKM, per germline. Trimming pared 6 bases from V and 4 bases from J, leaving 13 bases between. The CDR3: CASRPTGSGNTIYF. Here the CDR3 DNA reads TGTGCCAGCAGACCTACAGGGAGCGGAAACACCATATATTTT.

In regard to this clone: The DNA is omitted, as the CDR3 cannot be located on it reliably, and the CDR3 follows TCRdb's listing. The chain recombines TRBV6-5 with TRBJ1-1; TRBD1, as called in the table, went unchecked against the DNA. The CDR3 region is 16 residues in length, termini included. The germline V gene encodes CDR1 MNHEY and CDR2 SVGAGI. CDR3 sequence reads: CASSYVSGAVGSGSFF.

The V and J genes are TRBV30 and TRBJ2-3; unclear D gene. The CDR3 is 12 residues long. The V and J ends lost 5 bases and 5 bases respectively, with 11 bases between them. In germline, CDR1 is GTSNPN, CDR2 SVGIG (reference sequence). The CDR3 loop reads CAWASLRDTQYF. In nucleotides, the CDR3 is TGTGCCTGGGCCTCCCTCAGAGATACGCAGTATTTT.

V gene TRBV2 combines with J gene TRBJ2-6, with 11 bases lining up with TRBD1. Germline lookup yields CDR1 SNHLY and CDR2 FYNNEI. The CDR3 consists of 17 residues. Germline trimming cut 4 bases from V and 0 bases from J; bases unmatched to any gene: 2. CDR3 sequence: CASSAGTGGSGANVLTF. The CDR3 DNA is TGTGCCAGCAGTGCCGGGACAGGGGGCTCTGGGGCCAACGTCCTGACTTTC.

V gene TRBV7-6 combines with J gene TRBJ1-2, with TRBD1 matching over 9 bases. The CDR3 runs 14 residues. Germline V gene lookup returns CDR1 SGHVS and CDR2 FNYEAQ. The J segment lost 6 bases and the V segment lost 5 bases, leaving 7 bases of the junction unmatched. The CDR3 here is CASSKQGAIDGYTF. CDR3 coding DNA: TGTGCCAGCAGCAAACAGGGGGCAATCGATGGCTACACCTTC. Supplemented by reference TRBV7-6 and TRBJ1-2, the full variable domain reads GAGVSQSPRYKVTKRGQDVALRCDPISGHVSLYWYRQALGQGPEFLTYFNYEAQQDKSGLPNDRFSAERPEGSISTLTIQRTEQRDSAMYRCASSKQGAIDGYTFGSGTRLTVV.

This rearrangement joins TRBV7-3 to TRBJ1-6; no reliable D call. The CDR3 length is 14 residues. Germline CDR1 and CDR2: SGHTA and FQGTGA. The V gene lost 0 bases and the J gene lost 7 bases, with 7 bases spanning the gap. As DNA, the CDR3 is TGTGCCAGCAGCTTAACATACGGGAATTCACCCCTCCACTTT. Protein: CASSLTYGNSPLHF. The full variable domain, in which reference TRBV7-3 and TRBJ1-6 provide the parts outside the CDR3, is GAGVSQTPSNKVTEKGKYVELRCDPISGHTALYWYRQSLGQGPEFLIYFQGTGAADDSGLPNDRFFAVRPEGSVSTLKIQRTERGDSAVYLCASSLTYGNSPLHFGNGTRLTVT.

The chain recombines TRBV4-1 with TRBJ2-5; TRBD1 matches at 8 bases. The J call is in doubt because the DNA end fits TRBJ2-7 better. This CDR3 is built from 15 residues. Germline V gene lookup returns CDR1 MGHRA and CDR2 YSYEKL. For the CDR3, the DNA is TGCGCCAGCAGCCGAGAGAGACAGGGGTCCTACGAGCAGTACTTC. Its protein is CASSRERQGSYEQYF.

The chain employs TRBV10-3 and TRBJ2-7; 11 bases are a match to TRBD1. V shed 4 bases, J shed 2 bases, and the junction held 10 bases outside the gene matches. The CDR3 is made up of 17 amino acids. CDR1 ENHRY and CDR2 SYGVKD come from the germline V gene. The CDR3 here is CAISGGQGDPTPYEQYF. CDR3 sequence (DNA): TGTGCCATCAGTGGGGGACAGGGGGATCCTACCCCCTACGAGCAGTACTTC.

Notes on this clone: Germline and junction disagree at one end, which may indicate a read error. The CDR3 protein is CSSSLDHSSYEQYF. The DNA for the CDR3 is TGTTCCAGCAGCTTAGATCACAGCTCCTACGAGCAGTACTTC. The chain joins TRBV7-9 to TRBJ2-7; D remains unclear. This CDR3 is built from 14 residues. The germline CDR1 and CDR2 sequences are SEHNR and FQNEAQ (reference sequence).

The sample holds one count of this clone. The gene calls are TRBV18 and TRBJ1-1; D may be TRBD1 (5 bases). The CDR3 consists of 14 residues. CDR1 and CDR2 (germline): KGHSH, LQKENI. Trimming pared 4 bases from V and 0 bases from J, leaving 9 bases between. Written as DNA, the CDR3 is TGTGCCAGCTCACTAAGGGGCGTGAACACTGAAGCTTTCTTT. The encoded protein is CASSLRGVNTEAFF.

The J gene is TRBJ2-6, the V gene TRBV5-1; D may be TRBD1 (5 bases). The germline gives CDR1 SGHRS, CDR2 YFSETQ. V was shortened by 4 bases and J by 4 bases, with 18 bases between the two germline ends. CDR3 length: 17 residues. DNA of the CDR3: TGCGCCAGCAGCGAACAGGACCCGGGTACCGGGGCCAACGTCCTGACTTTC. Amino acids: CASSEQDPGTGANVLTF.

The V call is TRBV7-2, the J call TRBJ1-1, with D perhaps matching TRBD1 (6 bases). The germline V gene has CDR1 SGHTA and CDR2 FQGNSA. V dropped 6 bases and J dropped 5 bases, with 13 bases sitting between them. This CDR3 has 13 amino acids. The CDR3 sequence is CASRWGGETEAFF. The CDR3 nucleotides read TGTGCCAGCAGGTGGGGGGGCGAGACTGAAGCTTTCTTT.